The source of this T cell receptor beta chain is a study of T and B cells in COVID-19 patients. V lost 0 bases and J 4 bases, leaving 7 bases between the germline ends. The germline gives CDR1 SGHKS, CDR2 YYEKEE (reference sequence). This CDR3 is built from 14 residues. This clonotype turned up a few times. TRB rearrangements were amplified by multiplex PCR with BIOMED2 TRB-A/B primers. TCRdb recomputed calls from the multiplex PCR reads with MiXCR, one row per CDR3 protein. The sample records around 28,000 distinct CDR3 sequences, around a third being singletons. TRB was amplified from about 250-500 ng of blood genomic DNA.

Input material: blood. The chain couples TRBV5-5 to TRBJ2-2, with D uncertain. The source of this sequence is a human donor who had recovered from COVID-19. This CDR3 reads CASSLGVPTGELFF. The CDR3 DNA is TGTGCCAGCAGCTTGGGGGTACCCACCGGGGAGCTGTTTTTT.